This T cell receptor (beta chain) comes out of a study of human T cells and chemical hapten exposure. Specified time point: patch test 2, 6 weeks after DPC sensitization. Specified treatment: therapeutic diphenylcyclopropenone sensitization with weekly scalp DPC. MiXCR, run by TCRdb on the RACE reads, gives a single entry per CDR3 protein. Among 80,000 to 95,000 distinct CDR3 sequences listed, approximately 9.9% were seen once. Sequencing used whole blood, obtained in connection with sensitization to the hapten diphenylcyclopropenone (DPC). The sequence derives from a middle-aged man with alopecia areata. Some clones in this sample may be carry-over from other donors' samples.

DNA of the CDR3: TGTGCCAGCAGCTTGGGGCAGTTTGGCAATCAGCCCCAGCATTTT. It translates to CASSLGQFGNQPQHF. V gene TRBV5-6 combines with J gene TRBJ1-5; D ambiguous. With 0 bases removed from V and 2 bases from J, the gap between germline ends came to 9 bases. This CDR3 region has 15 residues. Germline loops: CDR1 SGHDT, CDR2 YYEEEE. The full variable domain, in which reference TRBV5-6 and TRBJ1-5 provide the parts outside the CDR3, is DAGVTQSPTHLIKTRGQQVTLRCSPKSGHDTVSWYQQALGQGPQFIFQYYEEEERQRGNFPDRFSGHQFPNYSSELNVNALLLGDSALYLCASSLGQFGNQPQHFGDGTRLSIL.